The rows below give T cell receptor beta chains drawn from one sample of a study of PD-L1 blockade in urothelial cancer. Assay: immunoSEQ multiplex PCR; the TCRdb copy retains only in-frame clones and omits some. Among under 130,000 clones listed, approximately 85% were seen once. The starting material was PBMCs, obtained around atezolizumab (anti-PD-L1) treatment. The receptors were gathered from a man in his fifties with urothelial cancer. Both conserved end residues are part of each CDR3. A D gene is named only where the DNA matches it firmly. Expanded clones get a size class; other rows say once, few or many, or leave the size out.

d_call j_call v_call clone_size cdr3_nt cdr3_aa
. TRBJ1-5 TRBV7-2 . TGTGCCAGCAGCCCCGGCGGAGGGGGGGATAAGCCCCAGCATTTT CASSPGGGGDKPQHF
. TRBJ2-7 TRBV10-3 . TGTGCCATAAGACACCGGGATTCGGACTCCGAGCAGTACTTC CAIRHRDSDSEQYF
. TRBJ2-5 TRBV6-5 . TGTGCCAGCAGTTACTCGAAACGGGGTACAGAGACCCAGTACTTC CASSYSKRGTETQYF
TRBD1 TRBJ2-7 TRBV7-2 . TGTGCCAGCAGTTCCGGGACAGGGGGCCTTAGCTCCTACGAGCAGTACTTC CASSSGTGGLSSYEQYF
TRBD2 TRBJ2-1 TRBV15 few TGTGCCACCAGCAGGCGCCCCGGGACTAGCTTCTACAATGAGCAGTTCTTC CATSRRPGTSFYNEQFF
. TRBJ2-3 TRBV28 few TGTGCCAGCAGTGATTACAGAACCACAGATACGCAGTATTTT CASSDYRTTDTQYF
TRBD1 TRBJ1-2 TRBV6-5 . TGTGCCAGCAGTTACTCGGGGACAGCCTACTATGGCTACACCTTC CASSYSGTAYYGYTF
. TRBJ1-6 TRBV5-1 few TGCGCCAGCAGCTTGGAAACCTATTCACATTCACCCCTCCACTTT CASSLETYSHSPLHF
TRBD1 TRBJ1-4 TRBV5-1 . TGCGCCAGCAGCTTACAGGGGCGGGATAATGAAAAACTGTTTTTT CASSLQGRDNEKLFF
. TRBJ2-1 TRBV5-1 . TGTGCCAGCAGCTTGGGGGGGCTAGCGGCCTACAATGAGCAGTTCTTC CASSLGGLAAYNEQFF
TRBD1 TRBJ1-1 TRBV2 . TGTGCCAGCAGGGGGACAGGGGGGGAGACTGAAGCTTTCTTT CASRGTGGETEAFF
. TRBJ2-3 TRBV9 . TGTGCCAGCAGCGTAGCGGGGACAACCGGCACAGATACGCAGTATTTT CASSVAGTTGTDTQYF
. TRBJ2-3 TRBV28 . TGTGCCAGCAGTATCTACCCTCCCGGGACAAAAACGCAGTATTTT CASSIYPPGTKTQYF
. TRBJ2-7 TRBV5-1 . TGCGCCAGCAGCTTGGTGGTACAACCCTACGAGCAGTACTTC CASSLVVQPYEQYF
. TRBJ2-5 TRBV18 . TGTGCCAGCTCGTCACTTAGACAAGAGACCCAGTACTTC CASSSLRQETQYF
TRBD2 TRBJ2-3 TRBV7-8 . TGTGCCAGCAGCTCCCCACTGGGAGGGCCCACAGATACGCAGTATTTT CASSSPLGGPTDTQYF
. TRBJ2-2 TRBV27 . TGTGCCAGCAGATTAACAGGGTCCGGGGAGCTGTTTTTT CASRLTGSGELFF
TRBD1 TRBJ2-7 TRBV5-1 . TGCGCCAGCAGCTCAGACAGGGGTGTAGACGAGCAGTACTTC CASSSDRGVDEQYF
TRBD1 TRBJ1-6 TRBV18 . TGTGCCAGCTCACCCTCCGGGACAGGGACCTTCAGGGCCCTCCACTTT CASSPSGTGTFRALHF
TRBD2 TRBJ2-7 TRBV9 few TGTGCCAGCAGCGCTGAACTGGCGGGAGTAACCCACGAGCAGTACTTC CASSAELAGVTHEQYF
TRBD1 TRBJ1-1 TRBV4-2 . TGTGCCAGCAGCCAAGTTGACAGGGGAGACACTGAAGCTTTCTTT CASSQVDRGDTEAFF
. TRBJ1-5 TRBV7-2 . TGTGCCAGCAGCTTAGTCCAGTTCAATCAGCCCCAGCATTTT CASSLVQFNQPQHF
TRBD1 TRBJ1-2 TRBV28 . TGTGCCAGCAGTTTGAGGACAGGGGGCTTGGTTAACTATGGCTACACCTTC CASSLRTGGLVNYGYTF
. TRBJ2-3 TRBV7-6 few TGTGCCAGCAGCTCGATAGCGAGGGCAGATACGCAGTATTTT CASSSIARADTQYF
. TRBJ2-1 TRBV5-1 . TGCGCCAGCACCAAGCAGGAGGACTTCTACAATGAGCAGTTCTTC CASTKQEDFYNEQFF
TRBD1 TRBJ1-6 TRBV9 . TGTGCCAGCAGGAGGGGGACAGGGGATTCACCCCTCCACTTT CASRRGTGDSPLHF
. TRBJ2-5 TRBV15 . TGTGCCACCAGCTGGACCACAAGGGGGGGCCAAGAGACCCAGTACTTC CATSWTTRGGQETQYF
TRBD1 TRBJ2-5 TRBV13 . TGTGCCAGCAGCTTAGCTCTCAGGGGGCTAGAGACCCAGTACTTC CASSLALRGLETQYF
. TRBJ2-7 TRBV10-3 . TGTGCCATCAGTCCCGCTGCAGGCCTTAAGTACGAGCAGTACTTC CAISPAAGLKYEQYF
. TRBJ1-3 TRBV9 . TGTGCCAGCAGCGACGGGCGGGCAGCTGGAAACACCATATATTTT CASSDGRAAGNTIYF
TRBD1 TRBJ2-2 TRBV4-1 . TGCGCCAGCAGCCAGCCCGACAGGGGCCGGAACACCGGGGAGCTGTTTTTT CASSQPDRGRNTGELFF
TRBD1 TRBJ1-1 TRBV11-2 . TGTGCCAGCACAATAGGAGGGGGCAGCGCTGAAGCTTTCTTT CASTIGGGSAEAFF
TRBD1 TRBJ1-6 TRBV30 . TGTGCCTGGAGTCGGACAGGAATTAATTCACCCCTCCACTTT CAWSRTGINSPLHF
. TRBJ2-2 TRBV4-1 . TGCGCCAGCAGCCGGGCCCCAGGGTCCACCGGGGAGCTGTTTTTT CASSRAPGSTGELFF
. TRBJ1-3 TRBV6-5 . TGTGCCAGCAGTTACGGCACTGGAAACACCATATATTTT CASSYGTGNTIYF
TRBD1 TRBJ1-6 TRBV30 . TGTGCCTGGAGTGTTCAGGGGGGCCGGAACCCCTATAATTCACCCCTCCACTTT CAWSVQGGRNPYNSPLHF
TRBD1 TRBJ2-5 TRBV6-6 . TGTGCCAGCGGGACAGGGCTCGGAGAGACCCAGTACTTC CASGTGLGETQYF
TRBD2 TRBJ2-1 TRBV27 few TGTGCCAGCAGTAACCCTTCTCCATCTAGCGGCCCAAGGAATGAGCAGTTCTTC CASSNPSPSSGPRNEQFF
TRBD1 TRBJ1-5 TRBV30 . TGTGCCTTTACAGGGGTTCGGAGTCAGCCCCAGCATTTT CAFTGVRSQPQHF
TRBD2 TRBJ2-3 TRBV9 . TGTGCCAGCAGCGTAGGTCGGCTAGCGGAGGCAGATACGCAGTATTTT CASSVGRLAEADTQYF
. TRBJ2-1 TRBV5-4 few TGTGCCAGCAGCTTGTCGGCGGGGACAGCCAATATTGAGCAGTTCTTC CASSLSAGTANIEQFF
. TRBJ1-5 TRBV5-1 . TGCGCCAGCAGCCCATCGGGGAGCAATCAGCCCCAGCATTTT CASSPSGSNQPQHF
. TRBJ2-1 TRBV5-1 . TGCGCCAGCAGACGGGGGACCCAACTCATGAACAATGAGCAGTTCTTC CASRRGTQLMNNEQFF
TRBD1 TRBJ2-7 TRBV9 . TGTGCCAGCAGTCGTTCGGGGACAGGGGGCTCCTACGAGCAGTACTTC CASSRSGTGGSYEQYF
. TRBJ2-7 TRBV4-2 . TGTGCCAGCAGCCAAGAGACAGGCGCTTCCTACGAGCAGTACTTC CASSQETGASYEQYF
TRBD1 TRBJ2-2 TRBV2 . TGTGCCACCAGACAGGGGAGCACCGGGGAGCTGTTTTTT CATRQGSTGELFF
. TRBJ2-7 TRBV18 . TGTGCCAGCTCACCCCAGGGGACCTACGAGCAGTACTTC CASSPQGTYEQYF
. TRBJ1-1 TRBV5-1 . TGCGCCAGCAGCTTGGGGCCCACTACAAAGAACACTGAAGCTTTCTTT CASSLGPTTKNTEAFF
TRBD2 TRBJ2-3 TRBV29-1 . TGCAGCGTTGACCGATCTGCGGGAGGACGCACAGATACGCAGTATTTT CSVDRSAGGRTDTQYF
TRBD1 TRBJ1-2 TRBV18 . TGTGCCAGCTCACCACCCGAAAGGGGGCGAGGCTACACCTTC CASSPPERGRGYTF
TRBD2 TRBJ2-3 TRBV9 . TGTGCCAGCAGCCCCACCGGGACTAGCTACACAGATACGCAGTATTTT CASSPTGTSYTDTQYF
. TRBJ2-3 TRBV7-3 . TGTGCCAGCAGCCGAGGCGGGGATCCCCTGTATTTT CASSRGGDPLYF
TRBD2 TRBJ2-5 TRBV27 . TGTGCCAGCAGTTTCCGAAGCGGGAGGCCCCAAGAGACCCAGTACTTC CASSFRSGRPQETQYF
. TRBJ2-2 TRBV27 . TGTGCCACACGGGTAACGAACACCGGGGAGCTGTTTTTT CATRVTNTGELFF
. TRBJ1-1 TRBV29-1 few TGCAGCGTTGCCAGAGGGACTGAAGCTTTCTTT CSVARGTEAFF
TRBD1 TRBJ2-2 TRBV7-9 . TGTGTCAGCACCGCCCAGGGGGCCGTGAGCACCGGGGAGCTGTTTTTT CVSTAQGAVSTGELFF
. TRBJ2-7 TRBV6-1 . TGTGCCAGCAGTGAAGGGAGCGACAGCTTTGGCTCCTACGAGCAGTACTTC CASSEGSDSFGSYEQYF
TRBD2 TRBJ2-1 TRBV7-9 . TGTGCCAGCAGCTTAAGCGGGAGTATAAATGAGCAGTTCTTC CASSLSGSINEQFF
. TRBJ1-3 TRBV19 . TGTGCCAGTATCCCCCGGGGGAACACCATATATTTT CASIPRGNTIYF